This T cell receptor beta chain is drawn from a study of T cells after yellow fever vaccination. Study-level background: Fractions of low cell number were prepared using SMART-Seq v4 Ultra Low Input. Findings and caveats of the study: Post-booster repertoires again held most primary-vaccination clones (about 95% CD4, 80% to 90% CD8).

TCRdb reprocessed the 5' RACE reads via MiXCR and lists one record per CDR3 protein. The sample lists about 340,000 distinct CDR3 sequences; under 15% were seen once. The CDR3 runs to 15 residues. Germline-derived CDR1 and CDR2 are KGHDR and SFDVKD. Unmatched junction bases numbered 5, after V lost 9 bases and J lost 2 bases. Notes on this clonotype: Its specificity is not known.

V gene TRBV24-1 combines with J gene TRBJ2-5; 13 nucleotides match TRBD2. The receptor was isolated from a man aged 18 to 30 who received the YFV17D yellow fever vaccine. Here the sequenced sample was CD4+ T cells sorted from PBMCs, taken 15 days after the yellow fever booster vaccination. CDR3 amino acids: CATGLAGVQQETQYF. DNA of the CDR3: TGTGCCACCGGACTAGCGGGGGTTCAACAAGAGACCCAGTACTTC.